Each of the 29 T cell receptor beta chains below was sequenced from the same sample in a study of cytomegalovirus exposure and HLA in healthy donors (dated by TCRdb to about 2017). Receptor libraries were prepared by the immunoSEQ multiplex PCR assay. For the multiplex PCR, a mixture combining 60 forward primers for TCR Vbeta segments and 13 reverse primers for TCR Jbeta segments was used. TCRdb's version of the immuneACCESS table is confined to in-frame rearrangements and falls short of the full clone set. An unresolved V gene accounts for under half of the shortfall where checked; the remainder is of unknown origin. The sample data list 120,000 or so clones, and around 80% of these were observed just once. Together, the top ten hold 2.5% to 3% of the sample. The specimen was PBMCs. The receptor set was obtained from a woman in her sixties or seventies in good health and CMV-seropositive.

This chain connects TRBV19 to TRBJ2-2; 10 bases align to TRBD1. Unmatched junction bases numbered 10, after V lost 6 bases and J lost 6 bases. Germline lookup yields CDR1 LNHDA and CDR2 SQIVND (reference sequence). CDR3 length: 16 amino acids. The CDR3 region is CASRFGTGDSAGELFF. CDR3 DNA: TGTGCCAGTAGGTTCGGGACAGGGGATAGCGCCGGGGAGCTGTTTTTT.

The chain carries TRBV6-1 and TRBJ2-5, with 12 bases matching TRBD2. CDR3 length equals 15 residues. The ends lost 8 bases at V and 4 bases at J; junction bases unmatched: 8. Per germline, CDR1 MNHNS and CDR2 SASEGT. CDR3 loop: CASGKRLAGVETQYF. CDR3 bases: TGTGCCAGCGGGAAAAGACTAGCGGGAGTAGAGACCCAGTACTTC.

The genes are TRBV6-1 and TRBJ2-4, with D possibly matching TRBD1 (6 bases). Trimming removed 6 bases at V and 1 base at J, with 13 bases between. The CDR3 extends over 15 amino acids. CDR1 and CDR2 from the germline V gene are MNHNS and SASEGT. The CDR3 coding sequence is TGTGCCAGCAGGTTGGACAGCAGGGCCAAAAACATTCAGTACTTC. This codes for CASRLDSRAKNIQYF.

This clone has just one count. The chain joins TRBV28 to TRBJ2-7, with 8 bases aligning to TRBD1. Germline CDR1 and CDR2: MDHEN and SYDVKM. The CDR3 is made up of 14 amino acids. The trim removed 5 bases at V and 2 bases at J, leaving 5 bases unmatched. Here the CDR3 DNA reads TGTGCCAGCAGTGCCCTACAGGGGGCCTACGAGCAGTACTTC. Amino acid sequence: CASSALQGAYEQYF. Full variable domain (remainder filled in from reference TRBV28 and TRBJ2-7): DVKVTQSSRYLVKRTGEKVFLECVQDMDHENMFWYRQDPGLGLRLIYFSYDVKMKEKGDIPEGYSVSREKKERFSLILESASTNQTSMYLCASSALQGAYEQYFGPGTRLTVT.

The V and J genes are TRBV7-8 and TRBJ2-1, with TRBD2 identical over 7 bases. Germline loops: CDR1 SGHVS, CDR2 FQNEAQ. With 6 bases clipped from V and 0 bases from J, the junction kept 8 bases outside the gene matches. The CDR3 contains 16 residues. The CDR3 DNA follows: TGTGCCAGCAGTCCCAAGCGGGGCTACTCCTACAATGAGCAGTTCTTC. Translation gives CASSPKRGYSYNEQFF.

This chain uses TRBV6-1 with TRBJ1-2; D is unclear. The CDR3 is made up of 13 amino acids. V dropped 8 bases and J dropped 5 bases, with 15 bases sitting between them. The germline V gene encodes CDR1 MNHNS and CDR2 SASEGT. The DNA for the CDR3 is TGTGCCAGCGCTTCACATGCTCGTTATGGCTACACCTTC. This encodes CASASHARYGYTF.

The chain couples TRBV7-8 to TRBJ1-1, with D possibly matching TRBD1 (5 bases). Germline values: CDR1 SGHVS, CDR2 FQNEAQ. The CDR3 covers 15 residues. The ends were cut back, 3 bases at V and 1 base at J, with 12 bases in the middle. In DNA form, the CDR3 reads TGTGCCAGCAGCTTCCTTTGGGGCGCGAACACTGAAGCTTTCTTT. It encodes CASSFLWGANTEAFF. Full variable domain (remainder filled in from reference TRBV7-8 and TRBJ1-1): GAGVSQSPRYKVAKRGQDVALRCDPISGHVSLFWYQQALGQGPEFLTYFQNEAQLDKSGLPSDRFFAERPEGSVSTLKIQRTQQEDSAVYLCASSFLWGANTEAFFGQGTRLTVV.

The V and J genes are TRBV11-2 and TRBJ2-3, with unresolved D. The V and J ends lost 1 base and 4 bases respectively, with 12 bases between them. The CDR3 is made up of 15 amino acids. Per the germline V gene, CDR1 is SGHAT and CDR2 is FQNNGV. The CDR3 sequence is CASSLGARKADTQYF. The CDR3 DNA reads TGTGCCAGCAGCTTAGGGGCCCGTAAGGCAGATACGCAGTATTTT.

This clone was detected only a few times. V is TRBV7-9 and J is TRBJ2-1; 15 bases map to TRBD2. Germline trimming cut 4 bases from V and 14 bases from J; bases unmatched to any gene: 3. This CDR3 spans 13 amino acids. Germline CDR1 and CDR2: SEHNR and FQNEAQ (reference sequence). The DNA of the CDR3 is TGTGCCAGCAGCTATGGGACTAGCGGGAGGAAGTTCTTC. As protein: CASSYGTSGRKFF.

V is TRBV7-6 and J is TRBJ2-5; D might be TRBD2 (7 bases). The CDR3 spans 17 residues. Germline CDR1 SGHVS, CDR2 FNYEAQ. V gave up 7 bases and J gave up 2 bases, with 23 bases separating them. The chain's CDR3 is CASKRTVGGGGQETQYF. The DNA for the CDR3 is TGTGCCAGCAAGAGGACGGTCGGGGGAGGGGGTCAAGAGACCCAGTACTTC.

Concerning this clone itself: A read error may account for a junction end that differs from germline. The rearrangement joins TRBV7-7 to TRBJ2-5; 10 bases map to TRBD2. The CDR3 covers 15 residues. The germline gives CDR1 SSHAT, CDR2 FNYEAQ (reference sequence). The CDR3 DNA is TGTGCTAGCAGCCCGCGACTAGCGGGTACCGAGACCCAGTACTTC. It yields the protein CASSPRLAGTETQYF.

A few counts support this clone. The chain combines TRBV4-2 with TRBJ1-4; tentative D call: TRBD1 (6 bases). V lost 2 bases to trimming and J lost 5 bases, with 12 bases between them. Germline CDR1 LGHNA, CDR2 YNFKEQ. The CDR3 is 15 amino acids. The CDR3, as DNA: TGTGCCAGCAGCCAACCGGGACAAGGAAATGAAAAACTGTTTTTT. Its translation: CASSQPGQGNEKLFF.

The gene calls are TRBV7-9 and TRBJ2-2, with D unresolved. Looked up from germline, CDR1 is SEHNR and CDR2 is FQNEAQ (reference sequence). Trimming took 5 bases from V and 4 from J, leaving 11 bases between them. The CDR3 length is 14 residues. CDR3 protein: CASSQVSSTGELFF. For the CDR3, the DNA is TGTGCCAGCAGCCAGGTATCAAGCACCGGGGAGCTGTTTTTT.

The gene calls are TRBV7-3 and TRBJ2-3; D ambiguous. Trimming cost V 2 bases and J 5 bases, with 8 bases left between them. The CDR3 contains 13 residues. Germline CDR1 SGHTA, CDR2 FQGTGA. The CDR3 is CASSLGQVDTQYF. The CDR3 DNA is TGTGCCAGCAGCTTAGGCCAGGTAGATACGCAGTATTTT.

The chain recombines TRBV19 with TRBJ2-3; 11 bases line up with TRBD1. The V gene's germline CDR1 is LNHDA and CDR2 SQIVND (reference sequence). The CDR3 length is 13 residues. V gave up 8 bases and J gave up 4 bases; unmatched junction bases: 2. The CDR3 spells CASGTGGSDTQYF. In nucleotides, the CDR3 is TGTGCCAGTGGGACAGGGGGTTCAGATACGCAGTATTTT.

The rearrangement links TRBV7-3 to TRBJ2-5; D remains unclear. The V end lost 5 bases, the J end lost 7 bases, and 17 bases lay between the germline ends. Per the germline V gene, CDR1 is SGHTA and CDR2 is FQGTGA. The CDR3 loop spans 14 amino acids. CDR3 protein: CASSQSTATGTQYF. In nucleotides, the CDR3 is TGTGCCAGCAGCCAGAGTACAGCCACCGGGACCCAGTACTTC.

Concerning this clone: The junction differs from germline at one of its ends, possibly a read error. J is TRBJ2-2 and V is TRBV7-9, with 10 bases fitting TRBD1. The CDR3 runs to 17 residues. The germline V gene has CDR1 SEHNR and CDR2 FQNEAQ (reference sequence). The CDR3 loop is CSSSRGTGETNTGELFF. Written as DNA, the CDR3 is TGTTCCAGCAGCAGAGGGACAGGGGAAACGAACACCGGGGAGCTGTTTTTT.

This clone has only one observation. This chain links TRBV6-1 with TRBJ1-2; tentative D call: TRBD1 (5 bases). This CDR3 is 12 amino acids long. Trimming left V 10 bases short and J 4 bases short, with 13 bases between. Germline V lookup: CDR1 MNHNS, CDR2 SASEGT. CDR3 nucleotides: TGTGCCAACGGGGGGTTGGGCTATGGCTACACCTTC. Translating it yields CANGGLGYGYTF.

The chain employs TRBV7-2 and TRBJ1-2; unclear D gene. Per the germline V gene, CDR1 is SGHTA and CDR2 is FQGNSA. This CDR3 has 13 residues. Trimming left V 1 base short and J 5 bases short, with 8 bases between. The CDR3 sequence: CASSLGSTYGYTF. CDR3 DNA: TGTGCCAGCAGCTTAGGCAGTACGTATGGCTACACCTTC.

About this clone: The sample holds other DNA sequences that translate to the same CDR3. J is TRBJ2-5 and V is TRBV18; D uncertain. The V end lost 0 bases, the J end lost 2 bases, and 4 bases lay between the germline ends. CDR1 is KGHSH and CDR2 is LQKENI in the germline V gene. There are 13 residues in the CDR3. CDR3 DNA sequence: TGTGCCAGCTCACCACCTAGTCAAGAGACCCAGTACTTC. Its protein is CASSPPSQETQYF.

The chain uses TRBV9 and TRBJ2-7; perhaps TRBD2 as D (6 bases). V was trimmed by 0 bases and J by 5 bases, leaving 15 bases between them. Germline values: CDR1 SGDLS, CDR2 YYNGEE. The CDR3 spans 15 residues. The CDR3 nucleotides are TGTGCCAGCAGCGTAGGAGGCGCACGCGGGGACGAGCAGTACTTC. Translating it yields CASSVGGARGDEQYF.

The chain has TRBV30 and TRBJ1-6; possible D gene TRBD1, 5 bases. This CDR3 comprises 11 residues. Germline CDR1 reads GTSNPN; CDR2 reads SVGIG (reference sequence). V lost 5 bases, J lost 7 bases, and 6 bases lay in between. CDR3 in amino acids: CAWRGNSPLHF. CDR3 sequence (DNA): TGTGCCTGGCGGGGGAATTCACCCCTCCACTTT.

The chain couples TRBV5-4 to TRBJ2-3, with 14 bases matching TRBD2. CDR1 and CDR2 from the germline V gene are SGHNT and YYREEE (reference sequence). The CDR3 contains 16 residues. J lost 4 bases, V lost 4 bases, and 5 bases had no gene match. Here the CDR3 DNA reads TGTGCCAGCAGCGCGACTAGCGGGAGGGGGTCAGATACGCAGTATTTT. Amino acid sequence: CASSATSGRGSDTQYF.

This rearrangement joins TRBV7-2 to TRBJ1-6, with TRBD1 matching 8 bases. This CDR3 spans 13 amino acids. In germline, CDR1 is SGHTA, CDR2 FQGNSA. J lost 9 bases, V lost 10 bases, and 8 bases had no gene match. CDR3 protein: CATGRQGTSPLHF. CDR3 nucleotide sequence: TGTGCCACTGGACGACAGGGGACTTCACCCCTCCACTTT.

The V call is TRBV28, the J call TRBJ2-7; D gene ambiguous. CDR1 MDHEN and CDR2 SYDVKM come from the germline V gene. There are 15 residues in the CDR3. V was trimmed by 5 bases and J by 2 bases, leaving 16 bases between them. DNA for the CDR3: TGTGCCAGCAGTCTAAACCTCCTTTTACCCTACGAGCAGTACTTC. Protein sequence: CASSLNLLLPYEQYF.

This clone was observed once. The gene calls are TRBV18 and TRBJ2-7; D possibly corresponds to TRBD1 (5 bases). The CDR3 totals 16 residues. V was shortened by 0 bases and J by 3 bases, with 15 bases between the two germline ends. Germline values: CDR1 KGHSH, CDR2 LQKENI. DNA of the CDR3: TGTGCCAGCTCACCACCGGGGCTTGGGCACAACTACGAGCAGTACTTC. Protein sequence: CASSPPGLGHNYEQYF.

The gene calls are TRBV5-1 and TRBJ2-5; D not resolved. Looked up from germline, CDR1 is SGHRS and CDR2 is YFSETQ. V was pared by 0 bases and J by 2 bases, with 8 bases between. The CDR3 runs 14 residues. CDR3 loop: CASSLVQPQETQYF. CDR3 nucleotide sequence: TGCGCCAGCAGCTTGGTACAGCCTCAAGAGACCCAGTACTTC.

This sequence joins TRBV28 and TRBJ1-2, with 9 bases lining up with TRBD1. Germline V lookup: CDR1 MDHEN, CDR2 SYDVKM. The V gene end was trimmed by 6 bases and the J gene end by 4 bases; junction bases not matched to a gene: 3. CDR3 length: 13 residues. CDR3 loop: CASRKQGAYGYTF. CDR3 sequence (DNA): TGTGCCAGCAGAAAACAGGGGGCCTATGGCTACACCTTC.

This rearrangement joins TRBV28 to TRBJ1-2; 7 nucleotides align to TRBD1. Per germline, CDR1 MDHEN and CDR2 SYDVKM. The V and J ends lost 6 bases and 5 bases, in that order; junction bases with no gene match: 9. This CDR3 has 14 residues. DNA of the CDR3: TGTGCCAGCAGCCCCTCCGGGACAGTTTATGGCTACACCTTC. Its translation is CASSPSGTVYGYTF.